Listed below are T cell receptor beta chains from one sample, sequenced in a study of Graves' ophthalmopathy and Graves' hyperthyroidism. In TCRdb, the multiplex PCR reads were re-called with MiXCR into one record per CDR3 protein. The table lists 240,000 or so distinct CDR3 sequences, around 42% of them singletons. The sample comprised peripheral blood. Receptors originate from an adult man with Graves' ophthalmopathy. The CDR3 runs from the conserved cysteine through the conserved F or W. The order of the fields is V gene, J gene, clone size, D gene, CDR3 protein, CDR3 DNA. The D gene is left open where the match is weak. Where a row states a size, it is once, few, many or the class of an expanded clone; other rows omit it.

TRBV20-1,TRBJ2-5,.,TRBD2,CSAHKTSGSGKTQYF,TGCAGTGCTCACAAGACTAGCGGATCGGGAAAGACCCAGTACTTC
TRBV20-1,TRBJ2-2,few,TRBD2,CSARGVIAGETGELFF,TGCAGTGCTAGAGGGGTGATAGCGGGAGAAACCGGGGAGCTGTTTTTT
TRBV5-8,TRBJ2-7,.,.,CASSSRPVYEQYF,TGTGCCAGCAGCTCCCGGCCCGTCTACGAGCAGTACTTC
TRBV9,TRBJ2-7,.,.,CASSVGLGSYEQYF,TGTGCCAGCAGCGTAGGGCTTGGCTCCTACGAGCAGTACTTC
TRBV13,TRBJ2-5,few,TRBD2,CASSSRTSGSKETQYF,TGTGCCAGCAGCTCAAGGACTAGCGGGAGTAAAGAGACCCAGTACTTC
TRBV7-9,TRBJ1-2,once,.,CASTYDSAPKYGYTF,TGTGCCAGCACCTACGACTCCGCGCCGAAGTATGGCTACACCTTC
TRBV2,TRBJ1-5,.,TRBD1,CASSRTGALRQPQHF,TGTGCCAGCAGCCGGACAGGGGCTTTGCGTCAGCCCCAGCATTTT
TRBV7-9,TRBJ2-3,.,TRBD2,CASSRSGASGGIDTQYF,TGTGCCAGCAGTCGCTCGGGGGCTAGCGGGGGTATAGATACGCAGTATTTT
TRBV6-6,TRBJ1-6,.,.,CASTSGGGYSSPLHF,TGTGCCAGCACGTCAGGAGGAGGGTACAGTTCACCCCTCCACTTT
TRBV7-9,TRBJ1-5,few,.,CASSQEGVPNQPQHF,TGTGCCAGCAGCCAAGAGGGCGTCCCCAATCAGCCCCAGCATTTT
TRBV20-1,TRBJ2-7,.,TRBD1,CSARILGRQGVVYEQYF,TGCAGTGCTAGAATATTAGGACGACAGGGGGTTGTCTACGAGCAGTACTTC
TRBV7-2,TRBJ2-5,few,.,CASSLAISAQYF,TGTGCCAGCAGCTTAGCGATCTCGGCCCAGTACTTC
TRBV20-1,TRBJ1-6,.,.,CSAPRTSGSPLHF,TGCAGTGCTCCGAGGACTAGCGGCTCACCCCTCCACTTT
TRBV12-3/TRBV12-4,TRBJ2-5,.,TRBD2,CASSPGGGGPRETQYF,TGTGCCAGCAGCCCTGGGGGGGGAGGGCCCCGGGAGACCCAGTACTTC
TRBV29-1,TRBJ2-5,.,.,CSVELRQETQYF,TGCAGCGTTGAATTACGCCAAGAGACCCAGTACTTC
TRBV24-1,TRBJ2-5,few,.,CATSALGETQYF,TGTGCCACCAGTGCCCTGGGGGAGACCCAGTACTTC
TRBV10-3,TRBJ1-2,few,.,CATAYTSSNYGYTF,TGTGCCACCGCGTACACCTCTTCTAACTATGGCTACACCTTC
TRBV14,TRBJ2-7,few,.,CASSPKAGRSEQYF,TGTGCCAGCAGTCCTAAGGCGGGACGCTCGGAGCAGTACTTC
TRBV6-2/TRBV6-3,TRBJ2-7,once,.,CASSYSALYEQYF,TGTGCCAGCAGTTACTCGGCCCTCTACGAGCAGTACTTC
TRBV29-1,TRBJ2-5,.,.,CSGPQETQYF,TGCAGCGGACCACAAGAGACCCAGTACTTC
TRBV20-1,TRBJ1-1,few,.,CSARPDGMNTEAFF,TGCAGTGCTAGACCCGACGGCATGAACACTGAAGCTTTCTTT
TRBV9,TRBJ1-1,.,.,CASSVQAGTEAFF,TGTGCCAGCAGCGTACAAGCAGGCACTGAAGCTTTCTTT
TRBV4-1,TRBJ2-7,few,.,CASSQVLREQYF,TGCGCCAGCAGCCAAGTTCTGCGGGAGCAGTACTTC
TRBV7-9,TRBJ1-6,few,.,CASSSPLDSPLHF,TGTGCCAGCAGCTCTCCGTTAGATTCACCCCTCCACTTT
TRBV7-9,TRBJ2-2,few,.,CASTSPTGELFF,TGTGCCAGCACGTCGCCCACCGGGGAGCTGTTTTTT
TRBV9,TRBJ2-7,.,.,CASSAGRTAPHEQYF,TGTGCCAGCAGCGCAGGGAGGACAGCTCCACACGAGCAGTACTTC
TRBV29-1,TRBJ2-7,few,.,CSVGGTQAYEQYF,TGCAGCGTTGGCGGGACACAAGCCTACGAGCAGTACTTC
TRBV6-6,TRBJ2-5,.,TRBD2,CASRETSDQETQYF,TGTGCCAGCAGAGAGACTAGCGACCAAGAGACCCAGTACTTC
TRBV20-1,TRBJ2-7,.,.,CSAAPFGDTYRGHEQYF,TGCAGTGCTGCCCCTTTCGGGGACACATATAGGGGCCACGAGCAGTACTTC
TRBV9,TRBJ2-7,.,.,CASSLRAVSSYEQYF,TGTGCCAGCAGTCTCCGGGCAGTCAGCTCCTACGAGCAGTACTTC
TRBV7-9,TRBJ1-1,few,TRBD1,CASSPRQGYDTEAFF,TGTGCCAGCAGCCCTAGACAGGGGTACGACACTGAAGCTTTCTTT
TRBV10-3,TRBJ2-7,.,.,CSAREGGPFEQYF,TGCAGTGCTAGGGAGGGGGGCCCCTTCGAGCAGTACTTC
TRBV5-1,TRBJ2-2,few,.,CASSLDGDTGELFF,TGCGCCAGCAGCTTGGACGGGGACACCGGGGAGCTGTTTTTT
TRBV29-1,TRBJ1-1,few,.,CSATWKTEAFF,TGCAGTGCTACCTGGAAGACTGAAGCTTTCTTT
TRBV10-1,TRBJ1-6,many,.,CASRDDGFNSPLHF,TGCGCCAGCAGGGACGATGGATTTAATTCACCCCTCCACTTT
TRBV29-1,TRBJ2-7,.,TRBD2,CSVEEREGEQYF,TGCAGCGTTGAAGAACGGGAGGGCGAGCAGTACTTC
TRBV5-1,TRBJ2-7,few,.,CASSLEGVSSYEQYF,TGCGCCAGCAGCTTGGAGGGTGTGAGCTCCTACGAGCAGTACTTC
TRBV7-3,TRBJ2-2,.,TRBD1,CASSPPGTGSNTGELFF,TGTGCCAGCAGCCCTCCCGGGACAGGGTCGAACACCGGGGAGCTGTTTTTT
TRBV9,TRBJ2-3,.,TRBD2,CAVGTSSSTDTQYF,TGTGCCGTTGGGACTAGTAGTAGCACAGATACGCAGTATTTT
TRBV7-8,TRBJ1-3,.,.,CASSLEHGNTIYF,TGTGCCAGCAGCTTAGAACATGGAAACACCATATATTTT
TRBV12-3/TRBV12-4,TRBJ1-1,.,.,CASRAAGRTEAFF,TGTGCCAGCAGAGCCGCAGGGAGAACTGAAGCTTTCTTT
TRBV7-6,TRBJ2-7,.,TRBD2,CASSLGRGVYEQYF,TGTGCTAGCAGCCTAGGGAGGGGAGTCTACGAGCAGTACTTC
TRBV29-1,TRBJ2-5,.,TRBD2,CSVRSGGAQYF,TGCAGCGTTAGGTCCGGGGGGGCCCAGTACTTC
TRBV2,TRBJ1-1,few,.,CASSEVRGWGTEAFF,TGTGCCAGCAGTGAAGTTAGGGGCTGGGGCACTGAAGCTTTCTTT
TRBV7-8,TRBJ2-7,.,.,CASSYGGRRQYF,TGTGCCAGCAGCTATGGGGGACGACGGCAGTACTTC
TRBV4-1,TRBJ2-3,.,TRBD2,CASSQARRLSGGLTDTQYF,TGCGCCAGCAGCCAAGCGAGGAGGCTCAGCGGGGGGCTCACAGATACGCAGTATTTT